Presented here are 30 T cell receptor beta chains from one specimen sequenced in a study of graft-versus-host responses after intestinal transplantation. Antigen specificity for these receptors is unknown. Assay used: immunoSEQ multiplex PCR; TCRdb lists only in-frame clones, some missing. This sample has tens of thousands of clones, with approximately 84% found just once. The sequences come from unstimulated CD4+ T cells sorted from spleen or lymph node cells, collected before transplant. These receptors came from a human donor who was the organ donor for an intestinal transplant.

This clone has only one observation. The chain employs TRBV6-6 and TRBJ1-4; 9 nucleotides agree with TRBD1. Germline trimming cut 2 bases from V and 6 bases from J; bases unmatched to any gene: 7. The V gene's germline CDR1 is MNHNY and CDR2 SVGAGI (reference sequence). This CDR3 has 16 amino acids. The CDR3 sequence is CASSYGDRDLDEKLFF. The CDR3 bases are TGTGCCAGCAGTTACGGGGACAGGGATCTCGATGAAAAACTGTTTTTT.

This clone was seen only once. CDR3 sequence (DNA): TGTGCCAGTAGTATAGACAGGGGGCGCACAGATACGCAGTATTTT. It is translated as CASSIDRGRTDTQYF. The chain links TRBV19 to TRBJ2-3, with 8 bases lining up with TRBD1. The CDR3 length is 15 residues. Trimming took 0 bases from V and 1 from J; bases not matched to a gene: 0. In germline, CDR1 is LNHDA, CDR2 SQIVND (reference sequence). The full variable domain, its missing parts supplied by reference TRBV19 and TRBJ2-3, is DGGITQSPKYLFRKEGQNVTLSCEQNLNHDAMYWYRQDPGQGLRLIYYSQIVNDFQKGDIAEGYSVSREKKESFPLTVTSAQKNPTAFYLCASSIDRGRTDTQYFGPGTRLTVL.

CDR3 sequence (DNA): TGTGCCAGTAGAATTAGCGGGGGATCCTACAATGAGCAGTTCTTC. Residues: CASRISGGSYNEQFF. The chain uses TRBV19 and TRBJ2-1, with 9 bases that match TRBD2. V shed 6 bases and J 1 base; nucleotides not matched to a gene: 4. Germline-derived CDR1 and CDR2 are LNHDA and SQIVND (reference sequence). The CDR3 sequence is 15 residues long.

The chain is built from TRBV7-9 and TRBJ1-3; D gene uncertain. The length of the CDR3 is 15 residues. Trimming removed 3 bases at V and 2 bases at J, with 11 bases between. Per the germline V gene, CDR1 is SEHNR and CDR2 is FQNEAQ (reference sequence). DNA of the CDR3: TGTGCCAGCAGCTTTGTAGGTGGGCCTGGAAACACCATATATTTT. Translation gives CASSFVGGPGNTIYF.

The V call is TRBV10-2, the J call TRBJ2-2, with D perhaps TRBD2 (6 bases). There are 14 residues in the CDR3. The V gene lost 10 bases and the J gene lost 5 bases, with 17 bases spanning the gap. Germline V lookup: CDR1 WSHSY, CDR2 SAAADI. CDR3 coding DNA: TGCGCCACCTCACTGGAGGGTACAACCGGGGAGCTGTTTTTT. Amino acids: CATSLEGTTGELFF.

CDR3 loop: CASSVGTSGYYEQYF. The CDR3 DNA reads TGTGCCAGCAGCGTAGGGACTAGCGGTTACTACGAGCAGTACTTC. The chain is built from TRBV9 and TRBJ2-7; 10 positions agree with TRBD2. The germline V gene has CDR1 SGDLS and CDR2 YYNGEE. V gave up 0 bases and J gave up 3 bases; unmatched junction bases: 3. This CDR3 is built from 15 residues.

The rearrangement uses TRBV2 and TRBJ1-2; 12 bases fit TRBD1. J gave up 8 bases and V 6 bases, and 10 bases lay outside the gene matches. The germline CDR1 and CDR2 sequences are SNHLY and FYNNEI. The CDR3 is made up of 15 amino acids. The CDR3 coding sequence is TGTGCCAGCAGCGGACAAAGAGGGACAGGGGGCGGCTACACCTTC. This translates into CASSGQRGTGGGYTF.

This clone occurred a few times. The chain links TRBV10-3 to TRBJ2-7; D unresolved. V was shortened by 11 bases and J by 6 bases, with 8 bases between the two germline ends. Germline V lookup: CDR1 ENHRY, CDR2 SYGVKD. This CDR3 has 9 residues. CDR3 amino acids: CAPPGEQYF. The CDR3 DNA reads TGTGCCCCCCCCGGCGAGCAGTACTTC.

The CDR3 nucleotides are TGTGCCAGCAGTGACACGACAGGGTCTGGAAACACCATATATTTT. Amino acids: CASSDTTGSGNTIYF. The rearrangement uses TRBV6-4 and TRBJ1-3, with 7 bases that match TRBD1. The V gene's germline CDR1 is MRHNA and CDR2 SNTAGT. The ends lost 2 bases at V and 1 base at J; junction bases unmatched: 2. This CDR3 is 15 amino acids long.

CDR3 loop: CASSVGDTQYF. CDR3 sequence (DNA): TGTGCCAGCAGCGTAGGGGATACGCAGTATTTT. V is TRBV9 and J is TRBJ2-3; D is ambiguous. This CDR3 is 11 amino acids long. The V gene's germline CDR1 is SGDLS and CDR2 YYNGEE. The germline V and J ends were trimmed by 0 bases and 6 bases, with 2 bases remaining between them.

This chain links TRBV7-6 with TRBJ2-6; TRBD1 is a possible D gene (6 bases). CDR1 is SGHVS and CDR2 is FNYEAQ in the germline V gene. V was clipped by 5 bases and J by 0 bases, with 17 bases between them. This CDR3 spans 18 amino acids. CDR3 region: CASSHRTAPTSGANVLTF. The DNA of the CDR3 is TGTGCCAGCAGCCATCGGACAGCGCCGACCTCTGGGGCCAACGTCCTGACTTTC.

The chain combines TRBV19 with TRBJ1-2; no reliable D call. CDR1 and CDR2 (germline): LNHDA, SQIVND (reference sequence). V was trimmed by 7 bases and J by 8 bases, leaving 14 bases between them. CDR3 length: 12 amino acids. The DNA of the CDR3 is TGTGCCAGTACATCCCAGGCAGACGGCTACACCTTC. Protein: CASTSQADGYTF.

This chain connects TRBV18 to TRBJ1-6, with no clear D. This CDR3 spans 13 amino acids. Trimming pared 1 base from V and 10 bases from J, leaving 8 bases between. Germline V gene lookup returns CDR1 KGHSH and CDR2 LQKENI. The CDR3 spells CASSPLPGSPLHF. The CDR3 DNA reads as TGTGCCAGCTCACCACTTCCTGGGTCACCCCTCCACTTT.

V gene TRBV7-7 combines with J gene TRBJ2-2; 12 positions agree with TRBD2. The V gene's germline CDR1 is SSHAT and CDR2 FNYEAQ (reference sequence). V dropped 10 bases and J dropped 8; count of bases not matched to a gene: 14. The CDR3 contains 16 residues. The DNA of the CDR3 is TGTGCCATCCGCCCTAGCGGGGGGGCCCCCCAAGGGGAGCTGTTTTTT. This gives the protein CAIRPSGGAPQGELFF.

The chain links TRBV7-2 to TRBJ1-3; TRBD1 matches 7 bases. This CDR3 has 16 residues. CDR1 is SGHTA, CDR2 FQGNSA, per germline. With 1 base clipped from V and 4 bases from J, the junction kept 7 bases outside the gene matches. This CDR3 reads CASSLVRGGLGNTIYF. Here the CDR3 DNA reads TGTGCCAGCAGCTTAGTGAGAGGGGGCCTCGGAAACACCATATATTTT.

This clone was counted a few times. The genes are TRBV5-1 and TRBJ2-5; 7 bases are shared with TRBD1. Germline CDR1 reads SGHRS; CDR2 reads YFSETQ. V dropped 6 bases and J dropped 5; count of bases not matched to a gene: 7. The CDR3 runs 13 residues. The CDR3 DNA reads TGCGCCAGCACGGCGAGGGGGCGCGAGACCCAGTACTTC. This gives the protein CASTARGRETQYF.

The table lists this clone with a few counts. The rearrangement uses TRBV7-2 and TRBJ2-3, with TRBD2 matching over 9 bases. CDR1 and CDR2 from the germline V gene are SGHTA and FQGNSA. The V and J ends lost 5 bases and 5 bases, in that order; junction bases with no gene match: 8. This CDR3 contains 15 residues. This CDR3 reads CASSQIAGDLDTQYF. CDR3 nucleotides: TGTGCCAGCAGCCAGATAGCGGGAGATCTAGATACGCAGTATTTT. Drawing the rest from reference TRBV7-2 and TRBJ2-3, the complete variable domain is GAGVSQSPSNKVTEKGKDVELRCDPISGHTALYWYRQSLGQGLEFLIYFQGNSAPDKSGLPSDRFSAERTGGSVSTLTIQRTQQEDSAVYLCASSQIAGDLDTQYFGPGTRLTVL.

J is TRBJ2-3 and V is TRBV10-1; 7 nucleotides match TRBD1. V trimming: 6 bases; J trimming: 0 bases; junction bases outside the gene matches: 9. The CDR3 spans 16 residues. The germline CDR1 and CDR2 sequences are WNHNN and SYGVQD (reference sequence). CDR3 DNA: TGCGCCAGCAGAAGAACAGGGGTATCTAGCACAGATACGCAGTATTTT. Translation: CASRRTGVSSTDTQYF.

CDR3 sequence reads: CASSSGNYEQYF. DNA of the CDR3: TGTGCCAGCAGTAGCGGGAACTACGAGCAGTACTTC. This chain uses TRBV6-6 with TRBJ2-7; 7 positions agree with TRBD2. The CDR3 sequence is 12 residues long. J lost 3 bases, V lost 5 bases, and 1 base had no gene match. Germline V gene data show CDR1 as MNHNY and CDR2 as SVGAGI (reference sequence).

This clone was counted between two and nine times. The CDR3: CASSLVGVEEKLFF. CDR3 bases: TGTGCCAGCAGCTTAGTAGGGGTGGAAGAAAAACTGTTTTTT. The gene calls are TRBV7-9 and TRBJ1-4; D may be TRBD1 (5 bases). The CDR3 covers 14 residues. The germline gives CDR1 SEHNR, CDR2 FQNEAQ (reference sequence). V was trimmed by 1 base and J by 8 bases, leaving 11 bases between them.

The chain has TRBV7-2 and TRBJ2-3; tentatively, D is TRBD1 or TRBD2 (5 bases each). This CDR3 contains 17 residues. The germline gives CDR1 SGHTA, CDR2 FQGNSA. V lost 2 bases, J lost 0 bases, and 15 bases lay in between. The CDR3 loop is CASSLLIGAGSTDTQYF. DNA for the CDR3: TGTGCCAGCAGCTTATTGATCGGGGCAGGAAGCACAGATACGCAGTATTTT.

This chain's CDR3 is CASSQPWDEQYF. As DNA, the CDR3 is TGTGCCAGCAGCCAGCCATGGGACGAGCAGTACTTC. The rearrangement links TRBV7-9 to TRBJ2-5; no reliable D call. The J call may be in error: the DNA end matches TRBJ2-7 better. Germline CDR1 is SEHNR and CDR2 is FQNEAQ (reference sequence). CDR3 size: 12 residues.

The chain combines TRBV18 with TRBJ2-7; TRBD1 or TRBD2 may be the D gene (5 bases each). The ends were cut back, 6 bases at V and 0 bases at J, with 9 bases in the middle. Germline CDR1 and CDR2: KGHSH and LQKENI. There are 13 residues in the CDR3. The CDR3 reads CASSGTASYEQYF. The DNA for the CDR3 is TGTGCCAGCTCGGGGACGGCCTCCTACGAGCAGTACTTC.

The chain recombines TRBV19 with TRBJ2-4; 8 nucleotides line up with TRBD2. CDR3 length: 17 amino acids. V lost 1 base to trimming and J lost 0 bases; unmatched junction nucleotides: 5. Germline V gives CDR1 LNHDA, CDR2 SQIVND (reference sequence). Written as DNA, the CDR3 is TGTGCCAGTAGTATAGTCGGGGGGGGTCTAGCCAAAAACATTCAGTACTTC. Translation gives CASSIVGGGLAKNIQYF.

Only a few counts were recorded for this clone. V is TRBV18 and J is TRBJ2-1; no clear D. Trimming took off 4 bases at V and 4 bases at J, with 5 bases between the two ends. The CDR3 has 12 residues. Germline V gives CDR1 KGHSH, CDR2 LQKENI. In DNA form, the CDR3 reads TGTGCCAGCTCACAGGGTTACAATGAGCAGTTCTTC. Its protein product is CASSQGYNEQFF.

This chain's CDR3 is CASSRTWEAYGYTF. The CDR3 DNA reads TGTGCCAGCAGCCGAACATGGGAGGCCTATGGCTACACCTTC. The J gene is TRBJ1-2, the V gene TRBV6-5; D call uncertain. This CDR3 region has 14 residues. Trimming shortened V by 6 bases and J by 4 bases, and 15 bases separated the two germline ends. Germline loops: CDR1 MNHEY, CDR2 SVGAGI.

V usage is TRBV7-2 and J usage is TRBJ2-3; D is unclear. Trimming pared 2 bases from V and 1 base from J, leaving 4 bases between. Germline lookup yields CDR1 SGHTA and CDR2 FQGNSA. The CDR3 extends over 13 amino acids. CDR3 nucleotides: TGTGCCAGCAGCTTAAAGGGCACAGATACGCAGTATTTT. Translation: CASSLKGTDTQYF.

This clone was counted once. The chain recombines TRBV5-6 with TRBJ2-2; D is perhaps TRBD1 (6 bases). CDR3 size: 13 residues. V dropped 2 bases and J dropped 6 bases, with 8 bases sitting between them. Germline V gene lookup returns CDR1 SGHDT and CDR2 YYEEEE. In DNA, the CDR3 is TGTGCCAGCAGCTTTACAGGGCCCGGGGAGCTGTTTTTT. Translating it yields CASSFTGPGELFF.

This rearrangement joins TRBV18 to TRBJ2-5, with TRBD2 matching over 14 bases. This CDR3 contains 18 residues. Germline V CDR1 and CDR2: KGHSH, LQKENI. With 1 base clipped from V and 7 bases from J, the junction kept 11 bases outside the gene matches. CDR3 in DNA: TGTGCCAGCTCACCACTTCCCCGACTAGCGGGGGGGCCAGGGACCCAGTACTTC. Its translation is CASSPLPRLAGGPGTQYF. Full variable domain (remainder filled in from reference TRBV18 and TRBJ2-5): NAGVMQNPRHLVRRRGQEARLRCSPMKGHSHVYWYRQLPEEGLKFMVYLQKENIIDESGMPKERFSAEFPKEGPSILRIQQVVRGDSAAYFCASSPLPRLAGGPGTQYFGPGTRLLVL.

The chain couples TRBV30 to TRBJ2-1; no reliable D call. The V end was cut by 5 bases, the J end by 2 bases, with 13 bases between. Germline lookup yields CDR1 GTSNPN and CDR2 SVGIG (reference sequence). This CDR3 spans 14 amino acids. The CDR3 DNA reads as TGTGCCTGGCTTCGCGGCCGTGCCTACAATGAGCAGTTCTTC. It specifies CAWLRGRAYNEQFF.